This T cell receptor (beta chain) was identified during a study of T cell responses to AZD1222 COVID-19 vaccine. This CDR3 spans 14 amino acids. Trimming stripped 4 bases from V and 6 bases from J, with 16 bases between. Germline lookup yields CDR1 SGHVS and CDR2 FQNEAQ. Repertoires were generated with immunoSEQ multiplex PCR, while TCRdb's copy carries only in-frame clones and drops some. This table has tens of thousands of clones, around nine tenths appearing once. Source: peripheral blood, taken on day 0 of AZD1222 vaccination. The J gene is TRBJ2-7, the V gene TRBV7-8; weak D call: TRBD1 (6 bases). The sequence came from an adult in good health. The CDR3 nucleotides read TGTGCCAGCAGCTCTCTCCCCACAGGGACCGAGCAGTACTTC. Protein sequence: CASSSLPTGTEQYF.